This record covers a single T cell receptor (beta chain). The CDR3 end falls 3 residues outside the read, so it is completed with the germline J gene. This specimen comes from a study of T cells in women clearing cervical HPV infection. Here immunoSEQ multiplex PCR was the method, and the copy in TCRdb shows in-frame clones only, minus some. This sample's clone table lists approximately 15,000 clones. With 8 bases removed from V and 1 base from J, the gap between germline ends came to 8 bases. Per the germline V gene, CDR1 is MNHEY and CDR2 is SVGEGT. The CDR3 consists of 13 residues. This TCR was sampled from a woman aged 18 to 75 with a cervical HPV16 infection that either progressed to CIN3+ or cleared (not recorded which). The sequencing input was blood buffy coat. The rearrangement joins TRBV6-2 or TRBV6-3 to TRBJ1-4; D gene unclear. The CDR3 is CASRRLTNEKLFF. Partial CDR3 DNA: TGTGCCAGCCGCCGGTTAACTAATGAAAAA.